This TCR beta chain was sequenced for a study of regulatory dendritic cells for organ transplantation (dated by TCRdb to 2017 to 2019). With regard to the full study: Regulatory dendritic cells were generated from monocytes cultured with vitamin D3 on days 0 and 4 and IL-10 on day 4. To evaluate the response of the DCs to a potent maturation-inducing agent, LPS was added to DC cultures on day 6. TCRbeta repertoires were sequenced from sorted naive and memory CD4+ and CD8+ T cells before and after allostimulation with regulatory or mature dendritic cells.

Sorted T cell subsets were CFSE-labeled and co-cultured for five to six days with allogeneic regulatory or mature dendritic cells at a 1:10 DC:T ratio. FACS was used to sort naive T cells as CD45RA+ cells and memory T cells as CD45RO+ CD4+ or CD8+ cells. The T cells used for TCR sequencing were obtained from two healthy control subjects. The Qiagen DNeasy Blood & Tissue Kit was used to extract genomic DNA. TCRbeta CDR3 regions were amplified by multiplexed two-step PCR using Vbeta-specific forward primers and Jbeta-specific reverse primers. The TCRbeta libraries were sequenced on an Illumina instrument via the immunoSEQ service. In the paper's pipeline: IMGT annotation was used to assign V, D and J genes, and synthetic CDR3 analogues were used to correct counts for multiplex PCR bias. In the immunoSEQ Analyzer, repertoire clonality was calculated as one minus the normalized Shannon entropy. Clonal expansion was defined using Fisher's exact test with Benjamini-Hochberg false discovery rate control and a two-tailed threshold of P<0.01. TCRdb limited this immuneACCESS table to in-frame rearrangements with V and J called. A share of clones is missing; checked studies link under half to unresolved V genes, and the rest is unexplained. The V and J calls and the clone size are those of that table, but D and trimming were determined from the DNA. The table for this sample lists some 11,000 clones; approximately 75% of them were counted only once. The ten most abundant clones make up approximately 1.1% of the sample.

The CDR3 has 14 amino acids, counting the end cysteine and phenylalanine. The sequence is cut down to CDR3 DNA, 42 bases in frame from base 1. From V the trimming removes 4 bases and from J it removes 4 bases, while the gene matches leave 3 bases of the junction unaccounted for. Per the germline V gene, LGHNA is the CDR1 and YSLEER is the CDR2. The full study reports these points: In both subjects, allostimulation led to expansion of memory CD8+ clones, though the expansion induced by regulatory dendritic cells appeared to be more limited than that induced by mature dendritic cells. Highly diverse repertoires were observed in naive CD4+ and CD8+ T cells, whereas lower diversity was observed in memory cells, and the most oligoclonal repertoires were found in memory CD8+ cells. Of the resting subsets, memory CD8+ T cells had the largest number of alloreactive TCR clonotypes. Sequencing was done in only a couple of subjects, and the authors reported considerable heterogeneity between individuals in the alloreactive memory CD8+ T cell pool.

Concerning this clone: Its antigen specificity is not known. No much larger clone exists at a distance of one base, and base qualities are not known.

The clonotype originates from a human donor in good health. The chain was built from TRBV4-3 and TRBJ2-3; 9 middle bases align to TRBD1. The sequenced material came from naive CD8+ T cells from blood cultured with regulatory dendritic cells. The sample's cell subset or site label is to be understood as: CD45RA+ naive T cells. The CDR3 protein: CASSPGTGPDTQYF. The nucleotides are TGCGCCAGCAGCCCCGGGACAGGGCCAGATACGCAGTATTTT.